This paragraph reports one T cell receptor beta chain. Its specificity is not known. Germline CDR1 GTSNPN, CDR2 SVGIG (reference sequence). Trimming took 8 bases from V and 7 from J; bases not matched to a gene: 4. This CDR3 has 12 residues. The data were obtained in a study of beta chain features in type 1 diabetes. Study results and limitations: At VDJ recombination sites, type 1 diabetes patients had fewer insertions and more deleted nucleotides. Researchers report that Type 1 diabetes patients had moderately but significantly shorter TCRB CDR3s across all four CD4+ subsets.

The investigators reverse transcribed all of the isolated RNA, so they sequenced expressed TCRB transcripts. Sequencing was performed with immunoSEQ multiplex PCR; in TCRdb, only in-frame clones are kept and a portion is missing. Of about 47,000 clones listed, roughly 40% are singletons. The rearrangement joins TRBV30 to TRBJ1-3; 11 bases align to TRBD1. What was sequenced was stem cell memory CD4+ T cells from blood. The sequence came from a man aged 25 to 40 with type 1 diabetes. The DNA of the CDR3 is TGTGCCAGTGGGACAGGGGGGAACACCATATATTTT. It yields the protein CASGTGGNTIYF.